This T cell receptor (beta chain) was retrieved from a study of early T cells in non-severe SARS-CoV-2 infection. Study-level information: Unsorted whole blood bulk RNA was sequenced, with unpaired chains.

Using its own MiXCR run on the 5' RACE reads, TCRdb lists one record per CDR3 protein. The top ten clones hold 2.5% to 3% of a sample with fewer than 100,000 distinct CDR3 sequences, approximately 16% of them seen once. V was clipped by 1 base and J by 6 bases; unmatched bases: 15. This CDR3 comprises 18 residues. Germline CDR1 SGHTA, CDR2 FQGNSA. On this clonotype itself: Its specificity is not known.

Regarding the study as a whole: Anti-spike CD8 responses were favored in VDJdb matching, and private and CD4 specificities were missed.

The chain carries TRBV7-2 and TRBJ2-1, with 7 bases that match TRBD2. Specimen: whole blood. This TCR was recovered from an adult who was a healthcare worker with PCR-confirmed SARS-CoV-2 infection or an uninfected control (not recorded which). The CDR3 DNA reads as TGTGCCAGCAGCTTAGGATCGGGGGGAATGGGCGGGAGCAATGAGCAGTTCTTC. Protein: CASSLGSGGMGGSNEQFF. Together with reference TRBV7-2 and TRBJ2-1, the CDR3 gives the full variable domain: GAGVSQSPSNKVTEKGKDVELRCDPISGHTALYWYRQSLGQGLEFLIYFQGNSAPDKSGLPSDRFSAERTGGSVSTLTIQRTQQEDSAVYLCASSLGSGGMGGSNEQFFGPGTRLTVL.